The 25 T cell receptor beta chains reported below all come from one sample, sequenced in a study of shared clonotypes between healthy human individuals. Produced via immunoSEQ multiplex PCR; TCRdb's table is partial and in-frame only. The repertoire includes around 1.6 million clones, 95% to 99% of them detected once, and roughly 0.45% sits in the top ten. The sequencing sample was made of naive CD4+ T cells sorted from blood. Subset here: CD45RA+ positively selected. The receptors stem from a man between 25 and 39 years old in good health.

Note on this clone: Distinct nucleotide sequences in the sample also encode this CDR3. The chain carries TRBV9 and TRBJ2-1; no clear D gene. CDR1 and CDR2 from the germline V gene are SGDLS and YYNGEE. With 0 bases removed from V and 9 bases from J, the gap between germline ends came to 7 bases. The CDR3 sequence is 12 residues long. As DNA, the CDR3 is TGTGCCAGCAGCGTAGTTCCGGGTGAGCAGTTCTTC. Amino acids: CASSVVPGEQFF.

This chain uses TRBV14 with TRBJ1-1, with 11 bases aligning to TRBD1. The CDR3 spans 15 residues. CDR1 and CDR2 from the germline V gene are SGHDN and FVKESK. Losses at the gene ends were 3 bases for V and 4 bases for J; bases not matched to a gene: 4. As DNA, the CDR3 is TGTGCCAGCAGCCACACCGGGACAGGGGGCACTGAAGCTTTCTTT. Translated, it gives CASSHTGTGGTEAFF.

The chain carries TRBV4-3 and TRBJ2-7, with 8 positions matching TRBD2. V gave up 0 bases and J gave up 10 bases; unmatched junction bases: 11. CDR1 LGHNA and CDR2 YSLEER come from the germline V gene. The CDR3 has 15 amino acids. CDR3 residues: CASSQDFGREGPQYF. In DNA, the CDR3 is TGCGCCAGCAGCCAAGATTTCGGCCGGGAGGGCCCTCAGTACTTC.

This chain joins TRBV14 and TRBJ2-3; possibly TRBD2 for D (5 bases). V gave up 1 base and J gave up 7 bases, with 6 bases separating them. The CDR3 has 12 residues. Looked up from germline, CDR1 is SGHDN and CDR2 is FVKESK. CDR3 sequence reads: CASSQGLNTQYF. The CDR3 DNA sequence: TGTGCCAGCAGCCAAGGACTAAATACGCAGTATTTT.

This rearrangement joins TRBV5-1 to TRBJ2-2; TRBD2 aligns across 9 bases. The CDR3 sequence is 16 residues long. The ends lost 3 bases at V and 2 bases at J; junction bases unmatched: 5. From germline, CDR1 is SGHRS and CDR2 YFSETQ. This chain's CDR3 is CASSSALAGNTGELFF. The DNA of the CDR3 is TGCGCCAGCAGCTCCGCGCTAGCGGGAAACACCGGGGAGCTGTTTTTT. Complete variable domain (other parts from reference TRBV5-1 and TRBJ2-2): KAGVTQTPRYLIKTRGQQVTLSCSPISGHRSVSWYQQTPGQGLQFLFEYFSETQRNKGNFPGRFSGRQFSNSRSEMNVSTLELGDSALYLCASSSALAGNTGELFFGEGSRLTVL.

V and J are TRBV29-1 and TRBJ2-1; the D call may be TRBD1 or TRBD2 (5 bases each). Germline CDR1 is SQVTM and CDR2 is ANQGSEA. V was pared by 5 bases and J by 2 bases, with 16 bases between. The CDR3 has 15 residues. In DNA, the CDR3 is TGCAGCGTTCGTCGGGACCGCCGTGCCTACAATGAGCAGTTCTTC. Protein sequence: CSVRRDRRAYNEQFF.

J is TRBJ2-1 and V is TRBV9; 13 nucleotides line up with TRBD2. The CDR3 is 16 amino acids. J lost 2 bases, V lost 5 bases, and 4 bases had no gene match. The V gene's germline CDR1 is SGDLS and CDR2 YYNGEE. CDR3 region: CASSQTSGRAYNEQFF. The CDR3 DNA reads TGTGCCAGCAGTCAAACTAGCGGGAGGGCCTACAATGAGCAGTTCTTC. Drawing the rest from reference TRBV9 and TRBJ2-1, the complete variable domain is DSGVTQTPKHLITATGQRVTLRCSPRSGDLSVYWYQQSLDQGLQFLIQYYNGEERAKGNILERFSAQQFPDLHSELNLSSLELGDSALYFCASSQTSGRAYNEQFFGPGTRLTVL.

CDR3 in amino acids: CASSSDRSYEQYF. CDR3 DNA sequence: TGTGCCAGCAGCTCCGACAGGTCCTACGAGCAGTACTTC. The V gene is TRBV5-6, the J gene TRBJ2-7, with D maybe TRBD1 (6 bases). Germline V gene lookup returns CDR1 SGHDT and CDR2 YYEEEE. V was pared by 3 bases and J by 1 base, with 8 bases between. This CDR3 comprises 13 residues.

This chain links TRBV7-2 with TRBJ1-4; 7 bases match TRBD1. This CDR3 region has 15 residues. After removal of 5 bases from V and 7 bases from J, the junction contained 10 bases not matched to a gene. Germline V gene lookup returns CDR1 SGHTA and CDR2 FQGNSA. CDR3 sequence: CASSPEQGIVEKLFF. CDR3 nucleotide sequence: TGTGCCAGCAGCCCCGAACAGGGGATAGTTGAAAAACTGTTTTTT.

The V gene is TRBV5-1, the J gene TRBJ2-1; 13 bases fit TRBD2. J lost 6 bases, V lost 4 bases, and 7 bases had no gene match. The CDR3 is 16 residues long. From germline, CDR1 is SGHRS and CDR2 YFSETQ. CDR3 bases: TGCGCCAGCAGCCTTAGGGGACTAGCGGGATTCAATGAGCAGTTCTTC. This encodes CASSLRGLAGFNEQFF.

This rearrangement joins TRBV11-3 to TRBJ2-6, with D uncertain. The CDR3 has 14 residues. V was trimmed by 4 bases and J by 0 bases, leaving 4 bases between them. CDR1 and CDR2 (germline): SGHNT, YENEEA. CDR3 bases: TGTGCCAGCAGCTCGGACTCTGGGGCCAACGTCCTGACTTTC. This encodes CASSSDSGANVLTF.

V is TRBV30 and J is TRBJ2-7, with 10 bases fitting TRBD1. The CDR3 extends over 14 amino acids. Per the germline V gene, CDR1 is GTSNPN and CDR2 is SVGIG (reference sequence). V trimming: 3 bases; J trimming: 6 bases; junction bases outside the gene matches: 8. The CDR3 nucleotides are TGTGCCTGGAGGCGGGGGACAGGGGCCTCCGAGCAGTACTTC. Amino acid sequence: CAWRRGTGASEQYF. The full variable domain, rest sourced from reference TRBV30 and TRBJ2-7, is SQTIHQWPATLVQPVGSPLSLECTVEGTSNPNLYWYRQAAGRGLQLLFYSVGIGQISSEVPQNLSASRPQDRQFILSSKKLLLSDSGFYLCAWRRGTGASEQYFGPGTRLTVT.

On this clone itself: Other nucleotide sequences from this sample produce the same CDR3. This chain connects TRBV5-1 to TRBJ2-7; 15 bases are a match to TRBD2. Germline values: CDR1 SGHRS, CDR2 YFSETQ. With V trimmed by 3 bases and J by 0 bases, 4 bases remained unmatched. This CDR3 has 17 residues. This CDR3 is CASSSGLAGGLSYEQYF. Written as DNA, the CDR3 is TGCGCCAGCAGCTCGGGACTAGCGGGAGGTCTCTCCTACGAGCAGTACTTC. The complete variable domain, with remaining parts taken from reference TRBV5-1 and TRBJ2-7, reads KAGVTQTPRYLIKTRGQQVTLSCSPISGHRSVSWYQQTPGQGLQFLFEYFSETQRNKGNFPGRFSGRQFSNSRSEMNVSTLELGDSALYLCASSSGLAGGLSYEQYFGPGTRLTVT.

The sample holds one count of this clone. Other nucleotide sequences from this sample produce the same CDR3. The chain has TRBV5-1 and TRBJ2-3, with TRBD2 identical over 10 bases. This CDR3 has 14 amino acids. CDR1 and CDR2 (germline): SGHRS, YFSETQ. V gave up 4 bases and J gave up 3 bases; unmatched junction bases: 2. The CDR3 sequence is CASSLTSGTDTQYF. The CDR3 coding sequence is TGCGCCAGCAGCCTGACTAGCGGGACAGATACGCAGTATTTT.

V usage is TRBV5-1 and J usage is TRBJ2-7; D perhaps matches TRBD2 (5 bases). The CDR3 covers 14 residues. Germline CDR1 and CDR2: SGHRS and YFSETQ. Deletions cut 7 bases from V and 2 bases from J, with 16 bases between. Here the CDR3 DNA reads TGCGCCAGCCTAAAGGGAGATTACCCCTACGAGCAGTACTTC. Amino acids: CASLKGDYPYEQYF. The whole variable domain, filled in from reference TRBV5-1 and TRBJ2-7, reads KAGVTQTPRYLIKTRGQQVTLSCSPISGHRSVSWYQQTPGQGLQFLFEYFSETQRNKGNFPGRFSGRQFSNSRSEMNVSTLELGDSALYLCASLKGDYPYEQYFGPGTRLTVT.

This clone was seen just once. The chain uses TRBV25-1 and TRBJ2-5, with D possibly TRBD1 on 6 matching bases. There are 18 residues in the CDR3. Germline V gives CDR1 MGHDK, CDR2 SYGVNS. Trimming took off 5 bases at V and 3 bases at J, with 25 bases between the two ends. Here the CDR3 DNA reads TGTGCCAGCAGTACCACCATCGGAACAGGGTATCTGAAAGAGACCCAGTACTTC. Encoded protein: CASSTTIGTGYLKETQYF. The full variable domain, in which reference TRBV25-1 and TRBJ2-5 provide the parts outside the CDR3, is EADIYQTPRYLVIGTGKKITLECSQTMGHDKMYWYQQDPGMELHLIHYSYGVNSTEKGDLSSESTVSRIRTEHFPLTLESARPSHTSQYLCASSTTIGTGYLKETQYFGPGTRLLVL.

CDR3 nucleotides: TGTGCCACGACTACTAGCGTAATTTACAATGAGCAGTTCTTC. Protein product: CATTTSVIYNEQFF. The chain combines TRBV10-3 with TRBJ2-1; 7 nucleotides agree with TRBD2. Looked up from germline, CDR1 is ENHRY and CDR2 is SYGVKD. The CDR3 is 14 residues long. The junction had 10 bases not matched to a gene; V was cut back by 10 bases and J by 4 bases.

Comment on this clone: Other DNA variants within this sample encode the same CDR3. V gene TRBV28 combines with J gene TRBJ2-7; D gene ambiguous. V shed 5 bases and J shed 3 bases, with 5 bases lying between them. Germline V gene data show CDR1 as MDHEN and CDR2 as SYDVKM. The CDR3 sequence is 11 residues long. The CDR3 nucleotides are TGTGCCAGCAGTCAAAGCTACGAGCAGTACTTC. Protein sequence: CASSQSYEQYF.

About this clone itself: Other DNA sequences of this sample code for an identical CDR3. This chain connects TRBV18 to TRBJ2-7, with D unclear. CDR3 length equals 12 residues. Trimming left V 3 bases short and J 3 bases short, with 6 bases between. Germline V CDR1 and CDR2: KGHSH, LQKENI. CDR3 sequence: CASSPLGYEQYF. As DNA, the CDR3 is TGTGCCAGCTCACCCTTAGGCTACGAGCAGTACTTC.

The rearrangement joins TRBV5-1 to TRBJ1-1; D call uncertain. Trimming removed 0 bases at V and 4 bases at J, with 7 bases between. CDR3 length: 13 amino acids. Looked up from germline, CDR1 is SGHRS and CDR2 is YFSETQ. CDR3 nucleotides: TGCGCCAGCAGCTTGGGTAGCCCCACTGAAGCTTTCTTT. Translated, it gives CASSLGSPTEAFF.

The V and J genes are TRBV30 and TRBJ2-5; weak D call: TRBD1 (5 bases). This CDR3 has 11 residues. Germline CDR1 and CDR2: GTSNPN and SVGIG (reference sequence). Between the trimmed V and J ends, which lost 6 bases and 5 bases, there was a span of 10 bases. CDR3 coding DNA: TGTGCCTGTGCTAAGGGGGAGACCCAGTACTTC. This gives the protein CACAKGETQYF.

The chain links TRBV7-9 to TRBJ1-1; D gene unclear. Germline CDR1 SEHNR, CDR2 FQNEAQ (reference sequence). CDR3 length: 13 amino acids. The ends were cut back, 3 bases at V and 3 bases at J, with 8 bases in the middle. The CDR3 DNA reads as TGTGCCAGCAGCTTTAGGGAGGACACTGAAGCTTTCTTT. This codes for CASSFREDTEAFF.

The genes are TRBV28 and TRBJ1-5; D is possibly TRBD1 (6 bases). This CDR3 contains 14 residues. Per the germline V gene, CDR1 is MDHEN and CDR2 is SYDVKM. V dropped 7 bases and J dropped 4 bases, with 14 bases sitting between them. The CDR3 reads CASTQGSLNQPQHF. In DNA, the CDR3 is TGTGCCAGCACCCAGGGGTCCTTAAATCAGCCCCAGCATTTT.

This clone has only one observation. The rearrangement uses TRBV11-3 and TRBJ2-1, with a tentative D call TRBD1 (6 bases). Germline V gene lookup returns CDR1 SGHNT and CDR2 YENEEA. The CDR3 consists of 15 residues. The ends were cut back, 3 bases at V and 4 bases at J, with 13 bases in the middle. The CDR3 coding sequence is TGTGCCAGCAGCTTCAAGGCAGGGGCTTACAATGAGCAGTTCTTC. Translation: CASSFKAGAYNEQFF.

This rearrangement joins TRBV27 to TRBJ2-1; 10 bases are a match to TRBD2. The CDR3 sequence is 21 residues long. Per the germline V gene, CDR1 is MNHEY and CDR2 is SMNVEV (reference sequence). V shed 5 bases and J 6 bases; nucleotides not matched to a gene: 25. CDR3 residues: CASSPAWMQGIWIAGGNEQFF. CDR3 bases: TGTGCCAGCAGTCCGGCTTGGATGCAGGGGATTTGGATAGCGGGAGGCAATGAGCAGTTCTTC.